These 27 T cell receptor beta chains were all obtained from the same sample, sequenced in a study of type 1 and type 2 diabetes patients. PCR was run on genomic DNA. Amplification of the beta chain CDR3 used 30 forward and 13 reverse multiplex primers. TCRdb itself ran the multiplex PCR reads through MiXCR, one entry per CDR3 protein. The table includes 270,000 or so distinct CDR3 sequences, around 47% detected once. The sample was peripheral blood mononuclear cells (PBMCs). All receptors derive from a man between 18 and 35 years old with type 2 diabetes.

This clonotype has only a few counts. The gene calls are TRBV24-1 and TRBJ2-5, with 9 bases identical to TRBD1. Germline CDR1 and CDR2: KGHDR and SFDVKD. Trimming removed 2 bases from V and 5 bases from J; junction bases left unmatched: 8. This CDR3 is 16 amino acids long. In DNA, the CDR3 is TGTGCCACCAGTGATTCGGAAACAGGGGGCGCGGAGACCCAGTACTTC. Translating it yields CATSDSETGGAETQYF.

The CDR3 bases are TGTGCCTGGAGTCTCAGGGTGGTTTGGGGAGAAAAACTGTTTTTT. Its translation: CAWSLRVVWGEKLFF. The chain carries TRBV30 and TRBJ1-4, with a weak D call TRBD1 (5 bases). The length of the CDR3 is 15 residues. Trimming pared 2 bases from V and 8 bases from J, leaving 18 bases between. The germline gives CDR1 GTSNPN, CDR2 SVGIG (reference sequence).

The chain carries TRBV28 and TRBJ1-5, with 9 bases that match TRBD1. The J segment lost 4 bases and the V segment lost 5 bases, leaving 3 bases of the junction unmatched. Germline V gene sequence: CDR1 MDHEN, CDR2 SYDVKM. The CDR3 runs 14 residues. For the CDR3, the DNA is TGTGCCAGCAGTACACAGGGGGCGAATCAGCCCCAGCATTTT. Protein product: CASSTQGANQPQHF.

The table lists this clonotype with a few counts. This rearrangement joins TRBV13 to TRBJ1-6; 8 positions match TRBD1. The germline V gene has CDR1 PRHDT and CDR2 FYEKMQ (reference sequence). Trimming at V came to 0 bases and at J to 7 bases, leaving 2 bases not matched to a gene. CDR3 length: 15 residues. The CDR3 region is CASSLGQGANSPLHF. In DNA, the CDR3 is TGTGCCAGCAGCTTAGGCCAGGGGGCGAATTCACCCCTCCACTTT.

The table lists this clonotype with a few counts. J is TRBJ1-5 and V is TRBV4-1; TRBD1 might be the D (6 bases). This CDR3 spans 15 amino acids. Germline lookup yields CDR1 MGHRA and CDR2 YSYEKL. Between the trimmed V and J ends, which lost 1 base and 5 bases, there was a span of 12 bases. CDR3 protein: CASSQGGTGYQPQHF. The CDR3 DNA sequence: TGCGCCAGCAGCCAAGGGGGAACAGGGTATCAGCCCCAGCATTTT.

The rearrangement links TRBV12-3 or TRBV12-4 to TRBJ1-2; maybe TRBD1 (6 bases). The CDR3 covers 13 residues. The V gene lost 5 bases and the J gene lost 5 bases, with 12 bases spanning the gap. This chain's CDR3 is CASSRGGPYGYTF. The CDR3 region has the DNA TGTGCCAGCAGTAGGGGGGGACCGTATGGCTACACCTTC.

The rearrangement joins TRBV19 to TRBJ2-5; 13 bases align to TRBD2. Losses at the gene ends were 6 bases for V and 5 bases for J; bases not matched to a gene: 9. This CDR3 is built from 16 residues. Per the germline V gene, CDR1 is LNHDA and CDR2 is SQIVND (reference sequence). This CDR3 is CASRPGGTSGTETQYF. CDR3 DNA: TGTGCCAGTAGGCCGGGAGGGACTAGCGGGACGGAGACCCAGTACTTC.

This clonotype was detected a few times. The rearrangement uses TRBV20-1 and TRBJ2-7, with a possible D match to TRBD1 (6 bases). V was trimmed by 2 bases and J by 3 bases, leaving 11 bases between them. The CDR3 length is 13 residues. The germline gives CDR1 DFQATT, CDR2 SNEGSKA (reference sequence). CDR3 region: CSARRTAFYEQYF. CDR3 coding DNA: TGCAGTGCTAGACGGACAGCCTTCTACGAGCAGTACTTC.

This clonotype has a count of ten or more. V and J are TRBV19 and TRBJ2-7, with TRBD1 matching 10 bases. This CDR3 comprises 15 residues. V lost 3 bases to trimming and J lost 5 bases; unmatched junction nucleotides: 7. The germline V gene encodes CDR1 LNHDA and CDR2 SQIVND (reference sequence). The CDR3 DNA reads TGTGCCAGTAGTATTAAGGACAGGGGGACCAACGAGCAGTACTTC. As protein: CASSIKDRGTNEQYF.

The genes are TRBV7-2 and TRBJ2-1; possible D gene TRBD2, 5 bases. The V and J ends lost 3 bases and 6 bases respectively, with 12 bases between them. This CDR3 contains 14 residues. Germline V gives CDR1 SGHTA, CDR2 FQGNSA. CDR3 nucleotides: TGTGCCAGCAGCTTGGTACGGGATCCCAATGAGCAGTTCTTC. Translating it yields CASSLVRDPNEQFF.

About this clonotype itself: Mismatch with germline at one junction end may stem from a read error. The rearrangement uses TRBV18 and TRBJ1-1; D possibly corresponds to TRBD1 (6 bases). The CDR3 has 14 residues. Germline CDR1 is KGHSH and CDR2 is LQKENI. This CDR3 reads CASSQNRAKLEAFF. CDR3 in DNA: TGTGCCAGCTCACAGAACAGGGCCAAGCTTGAAGCATTCTTT.

The V gene is TRBV7-8, the J gene TRBJ1-4; 12 bases agree with TRBD1. Trimming removed 5 bases from V and 5 bases from J; junction bases left unmatched: 6. Per the germline V gene, CDR1 is SGHVS and CDR2 is FQNEAQ. The CDR3 extends over 16 amino acids. The CDR3 DNA is TGTGCCAGCAGCGTAAGGGACAGGGGGCTGAATGAAAAACTGTTTTTT. Amino acid sequence: CASSVRDRGLNEKLFF. Full variable domain (missing parts from reference TRBV7-8 and TRBJ1-4): GAGVSQSPRYKVAKRGQDVALRCDPISGHVSLFWYQQALGQGPEFLTYFQNEAQLDKSGLPSDRFFAERPEGSVSTLKIQRTQQEDSAVYLCASSVRDRGLNEKLFFGSGTQLSVL.

This clonotype came up a few times. The chain has TRBV25-1 and TRBJ2-1; a possible D gene is TRBD1 (6 bases). The CDR3 covers 14 residues. Germline loops: CDR1 MGHDK, CDR2 SYGVNS. The ends were cut back, 8 bases at V and 9 bases at J, with 20 bases in the middle. CDR3 nucleotides: TGTGCCAGCTCTCCAAGTGGGGGCAGCAGTGAGCAGTTCTTC. As protein: CASSPSGGSSEQFF.

As concerns this clonotype: This may come from a read error, since a much larger clone is one base off. V is TRBV19 and J is TRBJ1-5; D possibly corresponds to TRBD1 (5 bases). CDR1 and CDR2 (germline): LNHDA, SQIVND (reference sequence). This CDR3 comprises 15 residues. CDR3 sequence reads: CVSSIDGGRWQPQHF. In DNA form, the CDR3 reads TGTGTCAGTAGTATAGATGGGGGAAGATGGCAGCCCCAGCATTTT.

A single count supports this clonotype. V and J are TRBV20-1 and TRBJ2-1; the match to TRBD2 covers 11 bases. V gave up 0 bases and J gave up 6 bases; unmatched junction bases: 10. The CDR3 contains 17 residues. Germline V gene data show CDR1 as DFQATT and CDR2 as SNEGSKA (reference sequence). The CDR3 sequence: CSARDRGLAGGGNEQFF. The CDR3 coding sequence is TGCAGTGCTAGAGATAGGGGGCTAGCGGGGGGCGGCAATGAGCAGTTCTTC.

The chain is built from TRBV7-8 and TRBJ1-4; 9 bases fit TRBD1. CDR3 length: 15 amino acids. With 5 bases clipped from V and 8 bases from J, the junction kept 9 bases outside the gene matches. CDR1 and CDR2 from the germline V gene are SGHVS and FQNEAQ. In DNA form, the CDR3 reads TGTGCCAGCAGCGCCTACAGGGGGCTCCAGGAAAAACTGTTTTTT. Encoded protein: CASSAYRGLQEKLFF.

Points on this clonotype: A junction boundary mismatches the germline segment, possibly from a read error. The genes are TRBV19 and TRBJ2-2; maybe TRBD2 (5 bases). The CDR3 spans 16 residues. The germline V gene encodes CDR1 LNHDA and CDR2 SQIVND (reference sequence). CDR3 sequence: CASSIVGSRRAGEPFF. Written as DNA, the CDR3 is TGTGCCAGTAGTATAGTAGGGAGTAGGCGGGCCGGGGAGCCGTTTTTT.

In its sample, this clonotype was seen many times. The rearrangement uses TRBV19 and TRBJ2-2; 8 nucleotides align to TRBD2. After removal of 2 bases from V and 1 base from J, the junction contained 0 bases not matched to a gene. The germline V gene encodes CDR1 LNHDA and CDR2 SQIVND (reference sequence). CDR3 length: 15 residues. The CDR3 DNA reads TGTGCCAGTAGTATACTAGCGGGGAACACCGGGGAGCTGTTTTTT. Protein sequence: CASSILAGNTGELFF. Based on the CDR3 plus reference TRBV19 and TRBJ2-2, the full variable domain is DGGITQSPKYLFRKEGQNVTLSCEQNLNHDAMYWYRQDPGQGLRLIYYSQIVNDFQKGDIAEGYSVSREKKESFPLTVTSAQKNPTAFYLCASSILAGNTGELFFGEGSRLTVL.

The chain uses TRBV4-3 and TRBJ1-6; no definite D call. This CDR3 has 16 amino acids. From germline, CDR1 is LGHNA and CDR2 YSLEER. Trimming left V 0 bases short and J 6 bases short, with 12 bases between. In DNA, the CDR3 is TGCGCCAGCAGCCAAGAGTTCGGACCCCTTAATTCACCCCTCCACTTT. Translating it yields CASSQEFGPLNSPLHF.

This clonotype has a handful of counts. The J gene is TRBJ2-6, the V gene TRBV30; TRBD2 might be the D (6 bases). CDR1 is GTSNPN and CDR2 is SVGIG in the germline V gene (reference sequence). Trimming removed 7 bases from V and 3 bases from J, with 31 bases in between. The CDR3 is 20 residues long. The CDR3 DNA reads as TGTGCCTTAACTCCGTCTCCGGGAGTGGGGCTGGTGCATGGGGCCAACGTCCTGACTTTC. It translates to CALTPSPGVGLVHGANVLTF.

This clonotype was picked up a small number of times. V and J are TRBV7-2 and TRBJ1-1; no definite D call. Germline CDR1 reads SGHTA; CDR2 reads FQGNSA. Trimming removed 2 bases from V and 11 bases from J, with 9 bases in between. The CDR3 totals 11 residues. This CDR3 reads CASSLMDLAFF. CDR3 DNA sequence: TGTGCCAGCAGCTTAATGGATCTGGCTTTCTTT.

This clonotype was observed a few times. This chain joins TRBV7-9 and TRBJ2-7; 10 nucleotides line up with TRBD2. Trimming took 1 base from V and 5 from J; bases not matched to a gene: 11. The CDR3 contains 17 residues. Germline CDR1 and CDR2: SEHNR and FQNEAQ (reference sequence). For the CDR3, the DNA is TGTGCCAGCAGCTTAGGGGGTTTGAGCGGGAGGGGCAACGAGCAGTACTTC. As protein: CASSLGGLSGRGNEQYF.

CDR3 DNA sequence: TGTGCCAGCAGCCTTAAACAGGGAGCCAGCAATCAGCCCCAGCATTTT. Protein: CASSLKQGASNQPQHF. The chain employs TRBV28 and TRBJ1-5; maybe TRBD1 (6 bases). Looked up from germline, CDR1 is MDHEN and CDR2 is SYDVKM. The CDR3 extends over 16 amino acids. Between the trimmed V and J ends, which lost 6 bases and 1 base, there was a span of 16 bases.

This clonotype has a handful of counts. The chain carries TRBV2 and TRBJ2-5, with no clear D. V was shortened by 1 base and J by 3 bases, with 6 bases between the two germline ends. This CDR3 is built from 13 residues. The germline V gene encodes CDR1 SNHLY and CDR2 FYNNEI. Written as DNA, the CDR3 is TGTGCCAGCAGTGAAGGACTTAAAGAGACCCAGTACTTC. This encodes CASSEGLKETQYF.

This clonotype has a handful of counts. This chain links TRBV28 with TRBJ2-7, with D unclear. This CDR3 is 10 amino acids long. V lost 5 bases and J lost 2, with 1 base in between. CDR1 and CDR2 (germline): MDHEN, SYDVKM. In nucleotides, the CDR3 is TGTGCCAGCAGTGCCTACGAGCAGTACTTC. Its translation: CASSAYEQYF.

A word on this clonotype: The junction does not match germline at one end; this may be a read error. The genes are TRBV7-2 and TRBJ2-7; D possibly corresponds to TRBD1 (5 bases). This CDR3 is 14 amino acids long. Per the germline V gene, CDR1 is SGHTA and CDR2 is FQGNSA. The CDR3, as DNA: TGTGCCAGCAAAGACAGCATGAGCTCCTACGAGCAGTGCTTC. This translates into CASKDSMSSYEQCF.

The gene calls are TRBV19 and TRBJ2-3; no clear D. Germline values: CDR1 LNHDA, CDR2 SQIVND (reference sequence). The CDR3 has 12 amino acids. V was trimmed by 2 bases and J by 7 bases, leaving 7 bases between them. CDR3 sequence reads: CASSIKGHTQYF. The CDR3 DNA is TGTGCCAGTAGTATAAAGGGTCATACGCAGTATTTT.